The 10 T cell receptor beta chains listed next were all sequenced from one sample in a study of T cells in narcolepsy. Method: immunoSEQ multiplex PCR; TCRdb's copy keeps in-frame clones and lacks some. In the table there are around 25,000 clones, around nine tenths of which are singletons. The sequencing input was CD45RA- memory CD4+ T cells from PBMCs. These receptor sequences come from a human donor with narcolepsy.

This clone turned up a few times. This CDR3 is CASSSGTGEYEQYF. The CDR3, as DNA: TGTGCCAGCAGCTCGGGGACAGGGGAGTACGAGCAGTACTTC. The chain uses TRBV7-9 and TRBJ2-7; 10 bases fit TRBD1. With V trimmed by 4 bases and J by 4 bases, 4 bases remained unmatched. The CDR3 sequence is 14 residues long. Germline CDR1 is SEHNR and CDR2 is FQNEAQ (reference sequence).

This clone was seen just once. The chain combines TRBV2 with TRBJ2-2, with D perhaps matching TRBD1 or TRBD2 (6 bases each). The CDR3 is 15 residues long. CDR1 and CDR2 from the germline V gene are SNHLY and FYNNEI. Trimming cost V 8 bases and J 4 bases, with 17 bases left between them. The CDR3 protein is CASLAGQGITGELFF. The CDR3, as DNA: TGTGCCAGCCTGGCGGGGCAGGGGATCACCGGGGAGCTGTTTTTT.

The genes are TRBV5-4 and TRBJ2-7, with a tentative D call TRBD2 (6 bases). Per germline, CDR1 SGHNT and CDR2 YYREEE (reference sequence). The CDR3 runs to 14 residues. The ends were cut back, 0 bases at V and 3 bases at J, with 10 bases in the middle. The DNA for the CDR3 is TGTGCCAGCAGCTTGGATTATAGCGGCTACGAGCAGTACGTC. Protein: CASSLDYSGYEQYV.

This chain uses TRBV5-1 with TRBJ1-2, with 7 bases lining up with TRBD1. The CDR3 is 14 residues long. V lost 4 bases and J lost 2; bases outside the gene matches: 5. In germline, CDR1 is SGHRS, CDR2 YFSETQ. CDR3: CASSQGTDNYGYTF. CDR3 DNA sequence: TGCGCCAGCAGCCAAGGGACAGACAACTATGGCTACACCTTC. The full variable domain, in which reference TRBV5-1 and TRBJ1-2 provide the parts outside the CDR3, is KAGVTQTPRYLIKTRGQQVTLSCSPISGHRSVSWYQQTPGQGLQFLFEYFSETQRNKGNFPGRFSGRQFSNSRSEMNVSTLELGDSALYLCASSQGTDNYGYTFGSGTRLTVV.

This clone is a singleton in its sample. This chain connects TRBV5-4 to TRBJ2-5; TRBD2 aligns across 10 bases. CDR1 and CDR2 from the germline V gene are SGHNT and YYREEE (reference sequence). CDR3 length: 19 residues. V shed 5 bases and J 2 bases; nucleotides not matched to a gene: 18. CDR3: CASRGSGGASVSLQETQYF. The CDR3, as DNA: TGTGCCAGCAGGGGAAGCGGGGGGGCCTCGGTCTCCCTTCAAGAGACCCAGTACTTC. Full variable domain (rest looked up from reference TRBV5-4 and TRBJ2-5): ETGVTQSPTHLIKTRGQQVTLRCSSQSGHNTVSWYQQALGQGPQFIFQYYREEENGRGNFPPRFSGLQFPNYSSELNVNALELDDSALYLCASRGSGGASVSLQETQYFGPGTRLLVL.

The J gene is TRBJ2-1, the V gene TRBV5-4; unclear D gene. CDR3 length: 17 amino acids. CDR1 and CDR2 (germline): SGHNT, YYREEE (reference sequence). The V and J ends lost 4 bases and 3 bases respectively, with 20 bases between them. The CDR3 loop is CASSHSSGGAVYNEQFF. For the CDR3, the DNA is TGTGCCAGCAGCCACTCGTCGGGCGGAGCCGTCTACAATGAGCAGTTCTTC.

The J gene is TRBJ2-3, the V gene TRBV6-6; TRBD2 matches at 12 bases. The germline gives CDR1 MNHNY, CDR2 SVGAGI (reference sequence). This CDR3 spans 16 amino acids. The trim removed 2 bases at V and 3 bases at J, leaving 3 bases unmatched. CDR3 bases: TGTGCCAGCAGTTACGGTCTAGCGGGGGGGACAGATACGCAGTATTTT. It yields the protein CASSYGLAGGTDTQYF.

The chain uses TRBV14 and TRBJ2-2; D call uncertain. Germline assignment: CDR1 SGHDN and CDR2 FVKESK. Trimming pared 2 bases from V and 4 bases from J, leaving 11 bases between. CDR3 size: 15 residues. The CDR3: CASSQLRGPTGELFF. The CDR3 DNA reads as TGTGCCAGCAGCCAACTGAGAGGTCCCACCGGGGAGCTGTTTTTT.

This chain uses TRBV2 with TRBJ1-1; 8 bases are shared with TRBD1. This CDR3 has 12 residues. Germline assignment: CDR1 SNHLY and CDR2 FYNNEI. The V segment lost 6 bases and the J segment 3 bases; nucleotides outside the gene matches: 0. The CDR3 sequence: CASRDRDTEAFF. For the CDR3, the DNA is TGTGCCAGCAGGGACAGGGACACTGAAGCTTTCTTT.

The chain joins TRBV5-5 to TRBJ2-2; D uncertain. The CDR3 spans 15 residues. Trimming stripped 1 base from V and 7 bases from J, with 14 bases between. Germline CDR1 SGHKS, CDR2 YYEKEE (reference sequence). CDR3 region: CASSLSTRISGELFF. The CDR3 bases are TGTGCCAGCAGCTTGTCGACGAGGATCAGCGGGGAGCTGTTTTTT. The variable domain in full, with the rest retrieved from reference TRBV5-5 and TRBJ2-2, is DAGVTQSPTHLIKTRGQQVTLRCSPISGHKSVSWYQQVLGQGPQFIFQYYEKEERGRGNFPDRFSARQFPNYSSELNVNALLLGDSALYLCASSLSTRISGELFFGEGSRLTVL.